A selection of T cell receptor beta chains follows, all from one sample in a study of blood T cell repertoires in COVID-19. Assay: immunoSEQ multiplex PCR; the TCRdb copy retains only in-frame clones and omits some. Of hundreds of thousands of clones in the sample, about 87% are singletons; the top ten hold under 3%. The specimen was peripheral blood. These receptors all stem from a human donor in a cohort sampled during active COVID-19. The CDR3 runs from the conserved cysteine through the conserved F or W. Each record gives: D gene, clone size, V gene, J gene, CDR3 protein, CDR3 DNA. D genes are given only for firm matches. Clone size is given for some rows only: seen once, a few or many times, or a class if the clone is expanded.

TRBD2	-	TRBV29-1	TRBJ2-7	CSVGGGRSYEQYF	TGCAGCGTTGGAGGCGGGAGGTCCTACGAGCAGTACTTC
-	-	TRBV27	TRBJ2-1	CASSPSTGTYNEQFF	TGTGCCAGCAGTCCTTCGACAGGCACTTACAATGAGCAGTTCTTC
-	-	TRBV12-3/TRBV12-4	TRBJ1-5	CASSRGRNQPQHF	TGTGCCAGCAGCCGCGGGCGCAATCAGCCCCAGCATTTT
TRBD2	-	TRBV18	TRBJ2-7	CASSPPRGGGYEQYF	TGTGCCAGCTCACCACCGCGTGGGGGGGGGTACGAGCAGTACTTC
-	-	TRBV5-6	TRBJ2-7	CASSLNRFGQRLDYEQYF	TGTGCCAGCAGCTTGAATCGGTTTGGACAGAGGTTGGACTACGAGCAGTACTTC
-	-	TRBV18	TRBJ1-1	CASSLGLLVDTEAFF	TGTGCCAGCTCCCTCGGACTCCTCGTGGACACTGAAGCTTTCTTT
TRBD2	once	TRBV27	TRBJ2-1	CASSLISGRTYNEQFF	TGTGCCAGCAGTTTAATTAGCGGGAGGACCTACAATGAGCAGTTCTTC
-	-	TRBV19	TRBJ1-5	CASTDVSAARDTQHF	TGTGCCAGTACCGACGTTTCGGCAGCACGGGACACACAGCATTTT
TRBD2	-	TRBV6-1	TRBJ2-3	CASSATSRGGNSDTQYF	TGTGCCAGCAGTGCAACGTCTCGCGGGGGGAATTCTGATACGCAGTATTTT
TRBD2	-	TRBV18	TRBJ2-5	CASSGLAGETQYF	TGTGCCAGCTCCGGACTAGCGGGAGAGACCCAGTACTTC
TRBD1	-	TRBV5-1	TRBJ1-4	CASSLRGGDPKLFF	TGCGCCAGCAGCTTACGAGGGGGCGACCCAAAACTGTTTTTT
TRBD2	-	TRBV11-3	TRBJ2-2	CASSPGLADIGELFF	TGTGCCAGCAGTCCGGGACTAGCGGATATCGGGGAGCTGTTTTTT
TRBD2	-	TRBV6-5	TRBJ2-3	CASNRGDLADTQYF	TGTGCCAGCAATCGGGGGGACCTCGCAGATACGCAGTATTTT
TRBD2	-	TRBV18	TRBJ2-1	CASSPTSGTGRNEQFF	TGTGCCAGCTCACCCACTAGCGGGACGGGAAGGAATGAGCAGTTCTTC
-	-	TRBV3-1/TRBV3-2	TRBJ2-1	CASSVRWGPNNEQFF	TGTGCCAGCAGCGTTAGATGGGGGCCCAACAATGAGCAGTTCTTC
-	-	TRBV3-1/TRBV3-2	TRBJ1-2	CASSQDRVGSYGYTF	TGTGCCAGCAGCCAAGATAGGGTGGGGAGCTATGGCTACACCTTC
TRBD1	once	TRBV7-9	TRBJ1-1	CASSLGQGLNTEAFF	TGTGCCAGCAGCTTAGGACAGGGGTTGAACACTGAAGCTTTCTTT
TRBD2	-	TRBV5-1	TRBJ2-5	CASSLGLAGQETQYF	TGCGCCAGCAGCTTGGGACTAGCGGGACAAGAGACCCAGTACTTC
-	-	TRBV19	TRBJ2-7	CASSIVQGTEQYF	TGTGCCAGTAGTATAGTTCAGGGAACCGAGCAGTACTTC
TRBD2	few	TRBV30	TRBJ2-5	CAWASGGQETQYF	TGTGCCTGGGCTTCGGGGGGGCAAGAGACCCAGTACTTC
TRBD1	-	TRBV7-2	TRBJ2-1	CASSLRQGVDNEQFF	TGTGCCAGCAGCTTAAGACAGGGTGTGGACAATGAGCAGTTCTTC
TRBD2	-	TRBV27	TRBJ2-3	CASSIAGGSPSRYF	TGTGCCAGCAGTATAGCGGGGGGCTCGCCTTCACGGTATTTT
TRBD2	-	TRBV4-2	TRBJ2-1	CASSQKSGSTYNEQFF	TGTGCCAGCAGCCAGAAAAGCGGGAGTACCTACAATGAGCAGTTCTTC
TRBD1	-	TRBV30	TRBJ1-2	CAWIDRVGYGYTF	TGTGCCTGGATCGACAGGGTTGGCTATGGCTACACCTTC
-	-	TRBV19	TRBJ1-1	CASSPRGGVNTEAFF	TGTGCCAGTAGTCCGAGGGGGGGTGTGAACACTGAAGCTTTCTTT
-	-	TRBV25-1	TRBJ1-4	CASSEYAGARLFF	TGTGCCAGCAGTGAATATGCTGGGGCCAGGCTTTTTTTT
TRBD1	-	TRBV4-1	TRBJ1-1	CASSQARSGTGETEAFF	TGCGCCAGCAGCCAAGCCAGGTCAGGGACAGGGGAAACTGAAGCTTTCTTT
TRBD1	-	TRBV28	TRBJ2-7	CASRLLGQGGWEQYF	TGTGCCAGCAGGCTCCTCGGACAGGGCGGGTGGGAGCAGTACTTC
-	-	TRBV5-1	TRBJ2-5	CASSWESGETQYF	TGCGCCAGCAGCTGGGAGTCCGGGGAGACCCAGTACTTC
-	-	TRBV3-1/TRBV3-2	TRBJ1-2	CASSQDRGYGYTF	TGTGCCAGCAGCCAAGATCGAGGTTATGGCTACACCTTC
-	-	TRBV4-2	TRBJ2-1	CASSRSGAPDNEQFF	TGTGCCAGCAGCCGCAGCGGAGCTCCCGACAATGAGCAGTTCTTC
TRBD1	-	TRBV19	TRBJ2-7	CASADSDRQYEQYF	TGTGCCAGTGCGGACTCGGACAGGCAATACGAGCAGTACTTC
-	-	TRBV5-1	TRBJ2-7	CASSSNGVYEQYF	TGCGCCAGCAGCTCCAACGGAGTGTACGAGCAGTACTTC
TRBD1	-	TRBV28	TRBJ2-7	CASNSAGTGVVEQYF	TGTGCCAGCAACTCGGCCGGGACAGGGGTGGTCGAGCAGTACTTC
-	-	TRBV25-1	TRBJ1-2	CASSSRGYTF	TGTGCCAGCAGCTCTAGAGGCTACACCTTC
-	-	TRBV30	TRBJ1-1	CAWRGTSNTEAFF	TGTGCCTGGAGAGGGACATCGAACACTGAAGCTTTCTTT
-	-	TRBV30	TRBJ1-6	CAWSVTGNNSPLHF	TGTGCCTGGAGTGTAACAGGCAATAATTCACCCCTCCACTTT
-	-	TRBV10-3	TRBJ2-1	CAISSLAFLNEQFF	TGTGCCATCAGTAGCCTAGCTTTTCTTAATGAGCAGTTCTTC
-	few	TRBV19	TRBJ1-1	CASSIAVNTEAFF	TGTGCCAGTAGTATTGCGGTGAACACTGAAGCTTTCTTT
-	-	TRBV29-1	TRBJ2-5	CSVGTGLQETQYF	TGCAGCGTTGGTACAGGGTTACAAGAGACCCAGTACTTC
TRBD1	-	TRBV7-3	TRBJ2-2	CASSPRTGAGDTGELFF	TGTGCCAGCAGCCCGAGGACAGGGGCTGGGGACACCGGGGAGCTGTTTTTT
-	-	TRBV7-8	TRBJ2-7	CASSLQSGPYEQYF	TGTGCCAGCAGCTTACAAAGCGGTCCCTACGAGCAGTACTTC
-	-	TRBV7-9	TRBJ2-1	CASSTRAGRGGEQFF	TGTGCCAGCAGCACCCGAGCGGGCCGGGGCGGGGAGCAGTTCTTC
TRBD2	-	TRBV27	TRBJ2-1	CASSLGHRSGSYNEQFF	TGTGCCAGCAGTTTGGGCCATCGGAGCGGGAGCTACAATGAGCAGTTCTTC
TRBD1	-	TRBV19	TRBJ1-1	CASSPWPGGLSTEAFF	TGTGCCAGTAGTCCCTGGCCAGGGGGCTTGAGCACTGAAGCTTTCTTT
-	-	TRBV30	TRBJ2-5	CAQKGGANEETQYF	TGTGCCCAAAAGGGGGGGGCCAACGAAGAGACCCAGTACTTC
-	few	TRBV2	TRBJ1-5	CAGRGSPSGQPQHF	TGTGCCGGGAGGGGCAGCCCTAGCGGTCAGCCCCAGCATTTT
TRBD1	-	TRBV7-2	TRBJ1-5	CASSLVGGQFGQPQHF	TGTGCCAGCAGCTTAGTAGGGGGACAGTTTGGGCAGCCCCAGCATTTT
-	-	TRBV7-9	TRBJ1-4	CASSLEMGRQSNEKLFF	TGTGCCAGCAGCTTAGAAATGGGGAGGCAGTCTAATGAAAAACTGTTTTTT
TRBD1	-	TRBV29-1	TRBJ2-7	CSAARDRGEQYF	TGCAGCGCCGCCAGGGACAGGGGAGAGCAGTACTTC
-	-	TRBV5-5	TRBJ1-1	CASRLSTGSDTEAFF	TGTGCCAGCAGGCTTAGCACAGGGTCGGACACTGAAGCTTTCTTT
-	-	TRBV5-6	TRBJ1-6	CASSPFAVVTGKPLHF	TGTGCCAGCAGCCCATTCGCAGTAGTCACCGGGAAACCCCTCCACTTT
-	-	TRBV28	TRBJ1-2	CASSLVEDGYTF	TGTGCCAGCAGTTTGGTAGAAGATGGCTACACCTTC
-	-	TRBV7-8	TRBJ1-5	CASSLARENQPQHF	TGTGCCAGCAGCTTAGCGAGGGAGAATCAGCCCCAGCATTTT
TRBD1	-	TRBV11-1	TRBJ2-1	CASRADRGVFNEQFF	TGTGCCAGCAGGGCAGACAGGGGAGTTTTCAATGAGCAGTTCTTC